This T cell receptor (beta chain) was documented in a study of blood T cell repertoires in COVID-19. Study-level background: Spain, Italy and the United States supplied samples that represented acute and convalescent COVID-19. Nucleic acid was either cDNA or gDNA, and it came from T cells, B-cell-depleted T cells, or PBMCs.

Original data processing: Reference gene primer amplification gave nucleated cell count estimates. Sequencing used immunoSEQ multiplex PCR; TCRdb keeps in-frame clones, though not all of them. D and trimming come from the DNA, and the V and J calls and clone size come from that table. The profile shows around 42,000 clones, about 82% of them singletons. Germline V gene sequence: CDR1 SGHVS, CDR2 FQNEAQ. The CDR3 extends over 17 amino acids. J lost 3 bases, V lost 1 base, and 8 bases had no gene match. The gene calls are TRBV7-8 and TRBJ2-3, with 9 bases that match TRBD2. This TCR was recovered from a man between 65 and 85 years old with acute or convalescent COVID-19. Material for sequencing was peripheral blood. DNA for the CDR3: TGTGCCAGCAGCTTAGACCCGGGACTAGCTCGGACAGATACGCAGTATTTT. This encodes CASSLDPGLARTDTQYF.